These 23 T cell receptor beta chains were all obtained from the same sample, sequenced in a study of blood T cell repertoires in COVID-19. Measured with immunoSEQ multiplex PCR; TCRdb has only the in-frame clones, and not every one. Of approximately 400,000 clones in the sample, 81% are singletons; the top ten hold over 0.95%. Material for sequencing was peripheral blood. The receptors stem from a human donor with acute or convalescent COVID-19. The donor label of this sample is uncertain.

The chain is built from TRBV6-5 and TRBJ1-3; 8 positions agree with TRBD1. V lost 0 bases to trimming and J lost 4 bases; unmatched junction nucleotides: 5. Germline V gene lookup returns CDR1 MNHEY and CDR2 SVGAGI. There are 16 residues in the CDR3. The CDR3 reads CASSYSRQGKGNTIYF. Written as DNA, the CDR3 is TGTGCCAGCAGTTACTCGAGACAGGGGAAAGGAAACACCATATATTTT.

The chain uses TRBV19 and TRBJ1-2; D perhaps matches TRBD1 (5 bases). Germline assignment: CDR1 LNHDA and CDR2 SQIVND (reference sequence). The V end was cut by 7 bases, the J end by 0 bases, with 15 bases between. This CDR3 is built from 15 residues. This chain's CDR3 is CASTWGAGANYGYTF. The CDR3 DNA reads as TGTGCCAGTACCTGGGGCGCAGGCGCTAACTATGGCTACACCTTC.

Concerning this clone itself: Other DNA sequences in the sample encode the same CDR3. The V and J genes are TRBV18 and TRBJ1-5; D possibly corresponds to TRBD1 (5 bases). This CDR3 has 15 amino acids. Germline V gene lookup returns CDR1 KGHSH and CDR2 LQKENI. Trimming removed 3 bases from V and 0 bases from J, with 9 bases in between. The CDR3 reads CASSPGLNSNQPQHF. CDR3 coding DNA: TGTGCCAGCTCACCGGGACTGAATAGCAATCAGCCCCAGCATTTT.

CDR3 sequence: CASSYSDRGWSTEAFF. CDR3 bases: TGTGCCAGCAGTTACTCGGACAGGGGATGGAGTACTGAAGCTTTCTTT. The rearrangement joins TRBV6-5 to TRBJ1-1, with 9 bases lining up with TRBD1. The CDR3 is 16 residues long. Unmatched junction bases numbered 7, after V lost 0 bases and J lost 5 bases. CDR1 and CDR2 from the germline V gene are MNHEY and SVGAGI.

This clone was picked up one time. V gene TRBV7-8 combines with J gene TRBJ2-1, with 9 bases fitting TRBD1. With 1 base clipped from V and 6 bases from J, the junction kept 4 bases outside the gene matches. Germline lookup yields CDR1 SGHVS and CDR2 FQNEAQ. CDR3 length: 15 residues. CDR3 protein: CASSLDRGLFNEQFF. The CDR3 DNA is TGTGCCAGCAGCTTAGACAGGGGGCTTTTCAATGAGCAGTTCTTC.

This chain joins TRBV11-2 and TRBJ2-7; 10 bases agree with TRBD2. The CDR3 has 15 residues. V was pared by 4 bases and J by 4 bases, with 7 bases of the junction left unmatched. The germline CDR1 and CDR2 sequences are SGHAT and FQNNGV. The CDR3 region is CASSSSAGGQYEQYF. The CDR3 DNA reads as TGTGCCAGCAGCTCCTCAGCGGGGGGGCAGTACGAGCAGTACTTC. The variable domain in full, completed from reference TRBV11-2 and TRBJ2-7, reads EAGVAQSPRYKIIEKRQSVAFWCNPISGHATLYWYQQILGQGPKLLIQFQNNGVVDDSQLPKDRFSAERLKGVDSTLKIQPAKLEDSAVYLCASSSSAGGQYEQYFGPGTRLTVT.

The chain recombines TRBV4-1 with TRBJ2-7; perhaps TRBD1 as D (5 bases). CDR3 length: 14 residues. The V end was cut by 0 bases, the J end by 5 bases, with 11 bases between. The germline V gene encodes CDR1 MGHRA and CDR2 YSYEKL. DNA of the CDR3: TGCGCCAGCAGCCAAGAGCCAGGGTTCGACGAGCAGTACTTC. Translated, it gives CASSQEPGFDEQYF.

Only one count was recorded for this clone. The rearrangement links TRBV18 to TRBJ1-3, with D unresolved. V was trimmed by 0 bases and J by 5 bases, leaving 11 bases between them. Germline values: CDR1 KGHSH, CDR2 LQKENI. CDR3 length equals 15 residues. CDR3: CASSPPSVPRNTIYF. The CDR3 DNA is TGTGCCAGCTCACCACCGTCAGTACCACGAAACACCATATATTTT.

This clone has at least ten counts. This chain uses TRBV12-3 or TRBV12-4 with TRBJ1-3, with a tentative D call TRBD1 (6 bases). Trimming removed 7 bases from V and 0 bases from J, with 7 bases in between. The CDR3 spans 13 residues. In DNA, the CDR3 is TGTGCCAGCACCAGGGGCTCTGGAAACACCATATATTTT. Residues: CASTRGSGNTIYF.

The CDR3 nucleotides are TGCGCCAGCAGCCAATTAACGGGACAGGGTAGGAGCACAGATACGCAGTATTTT. It is translated as CASSQLTGQGRSTDTQYF. The chain couples TRBV4-1 to TRBJ2-3, with TRBD1 matching over 9 bases. CDR3 length: 18 residues. Trimming took 2 bases from V and 0 from J; bases not matched to a gene: 9. CDR1 is MGHRA, CDR2 YSYEKL, per germline.

The chain combines TRBV19 with TRBJ1-1; 8 positions agree with TRBD1. The trim removed 7 bases at V and 1 base at J, leaving 5 bases unmatched. Germline CDR1 LNHDA, CDR2 SQIVND (reference sequence). The length of the CDR3 is 14 residues. In DNA, the CDR3 is TGTGCCAGTAATGACAGGGGAGGGAACACTGAAGCTTTCTTT. Translating it yields CASNDRGGNTEAFF.

V gene TRBV2 combines with J gene TRBJ2-3; TRBD2 matches 7 bases. The trim removed 4 bases at V and 2 bases at J, leaving 3 bases unmatched. Germline values: CDR1 SNHLY, CDR2 FYNNEI. CDR3 length: 14 residues. CDR3 amino acids: CASSALAATDTQYF. CDR3 nucleotide sequence: TGTGCCAGCAGTGCCCTAGCGGCCACAGATACGCAGTATTTT. Together with reference TRBV2 and TRBJ2-3, the CDR3 gives the full variable domain: EPEVTQTPSHQVTQMGQEVILRCVPISNHLYFYWYRQILGQKVEFLVSFYNNEISEKSEIFDDQFSVERPDGSNFTLKIRSTKLEDSAMYFCASSALAATDTQYFGPGTRLTVL.

The J gene is TRBJ1-5, the V gene TRBV19; a possible D gene is TRBD1 (6 bases). Germline values: CDR1 LNHDA, CDR2 SQIVND (reference sequence). CDR3 length equals 13 residues. V was trimmed by 5 bases and J by 6 bases, leaving 11 bases between them. CDR3 nucleotide sequence: TGTGCCAGTAGTCACAGGGAGGGTCAGCCCCAGCATTTT. It encodes CASSHREGQPQHF. Looking up the rest from reference TRBV19 and TRBJ1-5 gives the full variable domain: DGGITQSPKYLFRKEGQNVTLSCEQNLNHDAMYWYRQDPGQGLRLIYYSQIVNDFQKGDIAEGYSVSREKKESFPLTVTSAQKNPTAFYLCASSHREGQPQHFGDGTRLSIL.

This chain connects TRBV7-9 to TRBJ1-6; perhaps TRBD1 as D (5 bases). CDR3 length equals 17 residues. V lost 2 bases, J lost 7 bases, and 18 bases lay in between. Germline V gene data show CDR1 as SEHNR and CDR2 as FQNEAQ (reference sequence). CDR3 loop: CASSLRGDANTNSPLHF. The CDR3 region has the DNA TGTGCCAGCAGCTTAAGGGGTGACGCGAATACCAATTCACCCCTCCACTTT.

The rearrangement joins TRBV5-6 to TRBJ1-6; TRBD1 might be the D (6 bases). The germline V gene encodes CDR1 SGHDT and CDR2 YYEEEE. The length of the CDR3 is 14 residues. V lost 2 bases to trimming and J lost 12 bases, with 15 bases between them. The CDR3 bases are TGTGCCAGCAGCTTAGTACAGGGAATTGGACCCCTCCACTTT. It is translated as CASSLVQGIGPLHF.

The chain joins TRBV6-2 or TRBV6-3 to TRBJ1-1; 8 nucleotides line up with TRBD1. J was trimmed by 5 bases and V by 2 bases; bases with no gene match: 7. The CDR3 extends over 15 amino acids. CDR1 and CDR2 (germline): MNHEY, SVGEGT. The CDR3 here is CASSYRDRKETEAFF. The CDR3 DNA sequence: TGTGCCAGCAGTTACCGGGACAGGAAAGAAACTGAAGCTTTCTTT.

This clone was seen a few times. The chain recombines TRBV7-6 with TRBJ1-1, with a possible D match to TRBD1 (5 bases). CDR3 size: 15 residues. V lost 5 bases, J lost 0 bases, and 13 bases lay in between. Germline V gene sequence: CDR1 SGHVS, CDR2 FNYEAQ. The CDR3 spells CASSPRTNMNTEAFF. DNA for the CDR3: TGTGCCAGCAGCCCGAGGACAAACATGAACACTGAAGCTTTCTTT. The whole variable domain, remainder taken from reference TRBV7-6 and TRBJ1-1, is GAGVSQSPRYKVTKRGQDVALRCDPISGHVSLYWYRQALGQGPEFLTYFNYEAQQDKSGLPNDRFSAERPEGSISTLTIQRTEQRDSAMYRCASSPRTNMNTEAFFGQGTRLTVV.

This chain connects TRBV14 to TRBJ1-1; no firm D call. Germline assignment: CDR1 SGHDN and CDR2 FVKESK. V dropped 0 bases and J dropped 11 bases, with 25 bases sitting between them. The CDR3 spans 17 residues. CDR3 in amino acids: CASSQDGVRAPPYRAFF. The CDR3 DNA follows: TGTGCCAGCAGCCAAGACGGGGTTAGGGCTCCCCCGTATCGGGCTTTCTTT. The full variable domain, its missing parts supplied by reference TRBV14 and TRBJ1-1, is EAGVTQFPSHSVIEKGQTVTLRCDPISGHDNLYWYRRVMGKEIKFLLHFVKESKQDESGMPNNRFLAERTGGTYSTLKVQPAELEDSGVYFCASSQDGVRAPPYRAFFGQGTRLTVV.

With respect to this clone: At the DNA level, this CDR3 is encoded by other sequences in the same sample as well. This sequence joins TRBV5-1 and TRBJ1-3, with 9 bases lining up with TRBD1. This CDR3 region has 15 residues. Trimming at V came to 3 bases and at J to 1 base, leaving 2 bases not matched to a gene. Per germline, CDR1 SGHRS and CDR2 YFSETQ. CDR3 DNA sequence: TGCGCCAGCAGCTCCGGGACAGGGTCTGGAAACACCATATATTTT. Translation gives CASSSGTGSGNTIYF.

This chain uses TRBV18 with TRBJ1-5; 9 bases line up with TRBD1. With V trimmed by 3 bases and J by 3 bases, 6 bases remained unmatched. Germline loops: CDR1 KGHSH, CDR2 LQKENI. The CDR3 has 16 residues. DNA for the CDR3: TGTGCCAGCTCACCCTCCGGGACAGGGTCCAATCAGCCCCAGCATTTT. Protein: CASSPSGTGSNQPQHF.

This chain connects TRBV4-2 to TRBJ1-5, with TRBD1 identical over 9 bases. The CDR3 length is 14 residues. Per germline, CDR1 LGHNA and CDR2 YNFKEQ. V shed 4 bases and J 4 bases; nucleotides not matched to a gene: 2. The DNA for the CDR3 is TGTGCCAGCAGCCCTGACAGGGGGAATCAGCCCCAGCATTTT. Amino acids: CASSPDRGNQPQHF.

The chain employs TRBV5-6 and TRBJ1-6, with 10 bases lining up with TRBD1. Germline V gene sequence: CDR1 SGHDT, CDR2 YYEEEE. Losses at the gene ends were 2 bases for V and 7 bases for J; bases not matched to a gene: 3. The CDR3 is 15 amino acids. The CDR3 loop reads CASSFRDRGNSPLHF. As DNA, the CDR3 is TGTGCCAGCAGCTTCCGGGACAGGGGCAATTCACCCCTCCACTTT. Using reference TRBV5-6 and TRBJ1-6 for the parts outside the CDR3, the full variable domain is DAGVTQSPTHLIKTRGQQVTLRCSPKSGHDTVSWYQQALGQGPQFIFQYYEEEERQRGNFPDRFSGHQFPNYSSELNVNALLLGDSALYLCASSFRDRGNSPLHFGNGTRLTVT.

This CDR3 reads CASSLGWTVSYEQYF. In nucleotides, the CDR3 is TGTGCCAGCAGCTTGGGATGGACAGTTTCCTACGAGCAGTACTTC. The J gene is TRBJ2-7, the V gene TRBV5-6; D might be TRBD1 (6 bases). The V end was cut by 0 bases, the J end by 1 base, with 11 bases between. CDR1 and CDR2 (germline): SGHDT, YYEEEE. The CDR3 contains 15 residues. Drawing the rest from reference TRBV5-6 and TRBJ2-7, the complete variable domain is DAGVTQSPTHLIKTRGQQVTLRCSPKSGHDTVSWYQQALGQGPQFIFQYYEEEERQRGNFPDRFSGHQFPNYSSELNVNALLLGDSALYLCASSLGWTVSYEQYFGPGTRLTVT.